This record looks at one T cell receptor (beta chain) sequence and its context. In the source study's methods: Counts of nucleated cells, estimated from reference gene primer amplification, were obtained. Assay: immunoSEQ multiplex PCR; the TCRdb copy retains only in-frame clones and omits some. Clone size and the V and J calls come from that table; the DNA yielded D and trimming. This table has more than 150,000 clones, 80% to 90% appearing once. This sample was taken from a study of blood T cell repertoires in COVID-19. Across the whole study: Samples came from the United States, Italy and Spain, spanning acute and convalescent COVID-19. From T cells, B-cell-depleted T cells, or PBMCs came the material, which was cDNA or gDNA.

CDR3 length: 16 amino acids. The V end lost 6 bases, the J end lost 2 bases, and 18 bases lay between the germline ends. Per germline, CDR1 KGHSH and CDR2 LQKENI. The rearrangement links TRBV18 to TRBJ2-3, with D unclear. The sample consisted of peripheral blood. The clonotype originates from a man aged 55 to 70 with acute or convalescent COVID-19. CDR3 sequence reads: CASSSTSGLITDTQYF. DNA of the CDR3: TGTGCCAGCTCGTCTACCAGTGGGCTGATCACAGATACGCAGTATTTT.